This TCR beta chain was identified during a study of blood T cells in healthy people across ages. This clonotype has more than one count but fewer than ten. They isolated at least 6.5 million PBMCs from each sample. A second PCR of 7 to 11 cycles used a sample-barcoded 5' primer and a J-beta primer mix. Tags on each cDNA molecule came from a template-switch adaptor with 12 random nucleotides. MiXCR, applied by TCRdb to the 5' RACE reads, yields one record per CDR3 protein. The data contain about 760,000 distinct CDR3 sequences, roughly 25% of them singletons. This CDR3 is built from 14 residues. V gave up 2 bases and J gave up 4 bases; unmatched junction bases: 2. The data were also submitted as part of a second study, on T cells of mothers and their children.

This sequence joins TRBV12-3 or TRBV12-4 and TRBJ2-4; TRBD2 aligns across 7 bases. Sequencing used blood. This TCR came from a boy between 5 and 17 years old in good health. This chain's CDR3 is CASSLRGVKNIQYF. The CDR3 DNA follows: TGTGCCAGCAGTTTACGGGGGGTAAAAAACATTCAGTACTTC.